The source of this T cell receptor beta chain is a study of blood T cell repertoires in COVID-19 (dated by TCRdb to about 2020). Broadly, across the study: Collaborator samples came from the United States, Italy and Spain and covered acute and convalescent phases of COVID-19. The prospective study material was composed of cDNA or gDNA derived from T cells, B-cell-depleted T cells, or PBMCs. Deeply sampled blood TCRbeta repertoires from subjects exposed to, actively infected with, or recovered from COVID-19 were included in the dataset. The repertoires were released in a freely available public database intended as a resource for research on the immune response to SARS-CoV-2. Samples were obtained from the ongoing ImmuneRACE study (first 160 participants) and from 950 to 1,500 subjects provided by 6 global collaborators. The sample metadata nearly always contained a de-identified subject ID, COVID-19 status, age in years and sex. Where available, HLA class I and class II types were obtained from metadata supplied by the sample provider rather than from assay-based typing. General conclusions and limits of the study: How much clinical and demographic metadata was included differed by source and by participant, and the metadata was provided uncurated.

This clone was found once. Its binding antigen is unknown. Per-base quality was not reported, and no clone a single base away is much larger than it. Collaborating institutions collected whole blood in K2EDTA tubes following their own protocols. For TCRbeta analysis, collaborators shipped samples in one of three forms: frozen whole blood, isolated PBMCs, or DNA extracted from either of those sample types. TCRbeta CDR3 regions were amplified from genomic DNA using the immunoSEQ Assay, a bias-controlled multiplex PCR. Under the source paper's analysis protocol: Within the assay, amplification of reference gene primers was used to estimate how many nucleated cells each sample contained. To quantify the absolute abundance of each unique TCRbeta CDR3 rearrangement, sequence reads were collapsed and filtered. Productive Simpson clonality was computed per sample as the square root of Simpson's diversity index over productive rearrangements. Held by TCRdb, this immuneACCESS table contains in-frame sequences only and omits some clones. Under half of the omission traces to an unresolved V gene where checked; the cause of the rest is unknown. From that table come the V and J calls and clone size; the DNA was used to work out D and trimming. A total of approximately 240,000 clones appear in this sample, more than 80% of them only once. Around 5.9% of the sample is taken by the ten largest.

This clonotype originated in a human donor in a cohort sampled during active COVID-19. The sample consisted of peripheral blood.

The CDR3 sequence is CASSLRQTGGYTF. The bases are TGTGCCAGCAGCTTACGGCAGACGGGTGGCTACACCTTC. The V and J genes are TRBV11-2 and TRBJ1-2; confidence is insufficient to name the D gene. CDR1 and CDR2, per the germline V gene, are SGHAT and FQNNGV. V drops 2 bases and J drops 7 bases, leaving 11 bases in between. Its CDR3 holds 13 amino acids, cysteine through phenylalanine. This entry keeps only the CDR3 DNA: 39 bases, framed from base 1.